What follows are 29 T cell receptor beta chains derived from one specimen sequenced in a study of cytomegalovirus exposure and HLA in healthy donors. The study ran its PCR with 60 Vbeta and 13 Jbeta primers. TCRdb's copy holds only in-frame clones and misses some; the assay was immunoSEQ multiplex PCR. The repertoire holds some 90,000 clones, with approximately 75% as singletons. What was sequenced was PBMCs. The receptor source for this set is a woman in her 70s in good health and CMV-seropositive.

V and J are TRBV9 and TRBJ2-1; 8 nucleotides agree with TRBD2. CDR3 length: 15 amino acids. In germline, CDR1 is SGDLS, CDR2 YYNGEE. Trimming removed 1 base from V and 5 bases from J; junction bases left unmatched: 5. CDR3 sequence: CASSVLAGGDNEQFF. CDR3 DNA: TGTGCCAGCAGCGTACTAGCCGGGGGGGACAATGAGCAGTTCTTC.

The chain is built from TRBV5-4 and TRBJ1-1; no reliable D call. The CDR3 loop spans 12 amino acids. V was shortened by 0 bases and J by 3 bases, with 3 bases between the two germline ends. Germline V gene sequence: CDR1 SGHNT, CDR2 YYREEE (reference sequence). The CDR3 region has the DNA TGTGCCAGCAGCTTGGGAGACACTGAAGCTTTCTTT. This encodes CASSLGDTEAFF.

This chain connects TRBV6-1 to TRBJ2-2, with 12 nucleotides matching TRBD2. This CDR3 contains 16 residues. V lost 4 bases, J lost 3 bases, and 3 bases stayed unmatched. Looked up from germline, CDR1 is MNHNS and CDR2 is SASEGT. The CDR3: CASSGLAGGDTGELFF. The CDR3 bases are TGTGCCAGCAGTGGGCTAGCGGGAGGGGACACCGGGGAGCTGTTTTTT.

V gene TRBV10-3 combines with J gene TRBJ2-3; 9 bases line up with TRBD1. Germline CDR1 ENHRY, CDR2 SYGVKD. J was trimmed by 1 base and V by 6 bases; bases with no gene match: 14. The length of the CDR3 is 18 residues. CDR3 nucleotide sequence: TGTGCCATCAGGGTAACCAGATTACAGGGGGCTGGCACAGATACGCAGTATTTT. As protein: CAIRVTRLQGAGTDTQYF.

The V gene is TRBV7-2, the J gene TRBJ2-5, with 9 bases matching TRBD2. Germline trimming cut 4 bases from V and 4 bases from J; bases unmatched to any gene: 7. Germline CDR1 is SGHTA and CDR2 is FQGNSA. The CDR3 consists of 15 residues. The CDR3 loop reads CASSYQAGGGETQYF. The CDR3 bases are TGTGCCAGCAGCTACCAAGCGGGGGGAGGAGAGACCCAGTACTTC. The full variable domain, completed using reference TRBV7-2 and TRBJ2-5, is GAGVSQSPSNKVTEKGKDVELRCDPISGHTALYWYRQSLGQGLEFLIYFQGNSAPDKSGLPSDRFSAERTGGSVSTLTIQRTQQEDSAVYLCASSYQAGGGETQYFGPGTRLLVL.

The chain is built from TRBV27 and TRBJ2-7, with TRBD2 identical over 9 bases. The junction had 13 bases not matched to a gene; V was cut back by 6 bases and J by 4 bases. CDR1 is MNHEY, CDR2 SMNVEV, per germline (reference sequence). The CDR3 extends over 16 amino acids. The chain's CDR3 is CASRLPPLAGAYEQYF. In DNA, the CDR3 is TGTGCCAGCAGGTTACCCCCACTAGCGGGCGCTTACGAGCAGTACTTC.

V gene TRBV7-8 combines with J gene TRBJ2-1; 9 bases are shared with TRBD2. The V gene's germline CDR1 is SGHVS and CDR2 FQNEAQ. V lost 0 bases, J lost 5 bases, and 2 bases stayed unmatched. The CDR3 has 15 residues. CDR3 sequence reads: CASSLALAGHNEQFF. DNA of the CDR3: TGTGCCAGCAGCTTAGCCCTAGCGGGGCACAATGAGCAGTTCTTC.

The J gene is TRBJ2-5, the V gene TRBV6-5; 8 nucleotides agree with TRBD1. Per germline, CDR1 MNHEY and CDR2 SVGAGI. V was clipped by 8 bases and J by 5 bases; unmatched bases: 7. This CDR3 region has 13 residues. CDR3 DNA: TGTGCCAGCGGACAGGGATGGGGGGAGACCCAGTACTTC. As protein: CASGQGWGETQYF.

J is TRBJ2-1 and V is TRBV21-1; TRBD1, the D gene given by the table, was not confirmed from the DNA. TRBV21-1 is a documented pseudogene. CDR3 length: 15 amino acids. The CDR3 loop reads CASRDSGPTDNEQFF. Here the CDR3 DNA reads TGTGCCAGCAGGGACAGCGGCCCTACCGACAATGAGCAGTTCTTC.

The CDR3 sequence: CASSLWGNRGGGYTF. CDR3 coding DNA: TGTGCCAGCAGCTTATGGGGGAACAGGGGGGGTGGCTACACCTTC. V usage is TRBV7-2 and J usage is TRBJ1-2; 8 nucleotides line up with TRBD1. Trimming took 2 bases from V and 7 from J; bases not matched to a gene: 9. The CDR3 runs 15 residues. From germline, CDR1 is SGHTA and CDR2 FQGNSA.

The chain carries TRBV2 and TRBJ1-4; a weak D match, TRBD1 (6 bases). The ends were cut back, 10 bases at V and 0 bases at J, with 15 bases in the middle. The CDR3 length is 15 residues. Germline assignment: CDR1 SNHLY and CDR2 FYNNEI. The CDR3 sequence: CATARDTSTNEKLFF. The CDR3 region has the DNA TGTGCCACCGCCCGGGACACCTCAACTAATGAAAAACTGTTTTTT.

This clone is a singleton in its sample. V and J are TRBV7-2 and TRBJ1-1, with TRBD1 as a possible D gene (6 bases). V was shortened by 6 bases and J by 4 bases, with 12 bases between the two germline ends. The CDR3 runs to 13 residues. Germline CDR1 SGHTA, CDR2 FQGNSA. CDR3 nucleotides: TGTGCCAGCAGTAGGACAGTGATCACTGAAGCTTTCTTT. Amino acids: CASSRTVITEAFF.

The rearrangement joins TRBV4-1 to TRBJ2-1; 7 nucleotides agree with TRBD2. The V gene's germline CDR1 is MGHRA and CDR2 YSYEKL. The CDR3 is 17 amino acids. Unmatched junction bases numbered 14, after V lost 0 bases and J lost 9 bases. The CDR3 sequence: CASSQDPAGTRSGEQFF. DNA for the CDR3: TGCGCCAGCAGCCAAGATCCAGCGGGAACGCGGTCAGGTGAGCAGTTCTTC.

The rearrangement links TRBV29-1 to TRBJ2-1, with 7 nucleotides matching TRBD2. This CDR3 contains 17 residues. J gave up 10 bases and V 3 bases, and 21 bases lay outside the gene matches. CDR1 and CDR2 from the germline V gene are SQVTM and ANQGSEA. The CDR3 loop is CSVELGVLAVTIGEQFF. DNA for the CDR3: TGCAGCGTTGAGCTCGGGGTCCTAGCGGTTACAATTGGGGAGCAGTTCTTC.

This clone has only a few counts. The CDR3 reads CASSLGTVDTQYF. The DNA for the CDR3 is TGTGCCAGCAGCTTAGGTACGGTGGATACGCAGTATTTT. The rearrangement links TRBV11-3 to TRBJ2-3; no reliable D call. The V gene's germline CDR1 is SGHNT and CDR2 YENEEA. There are 13 residues in the CDR3. Trimming removed 1 base from V and 6 bases from J, with 8 bases in between.

The V call is TRBV19, the J call TRBJ1-2, with D perhaps TRBD1 (5 bases). This CDR3 has 13 amino acids. Trimming pared 3 bases from V and 7 bases from J, leaving 12 bases between. Germline V CDR1 and CDR2: LNHDA, SQIVND (reference sequence). The CDR3 is CASSIDSVLGYTF. The CDR3, as DNA: TGTGCCAGTAGTATCGACAGCGTCCTTGGCTACACCTTC. The whole variable domain, remainder taken from reference TRBV19 and TRBJ1-2, is DGGITQSPKYLFRKEGQNVTLSCEQNLNHDAMYWYRQDPGQGLRLIYYSQIVNDFQKGDIAEGYSVSREKKESFPLTVTSAQKNPTAFYLCASSIDSVLGYTFGSGTRLTVV.

The chain couples TRBV7-8 to TRBJ2-3; possibly TRBD2 for D (6 bases). There are 15 residues in the CDR3. Trimming took off 6 bases at V and 2 bases at J, with 15 bases between the two ends. Germline V gene data show CDR1 as SGHVS and CDR2 as FQNEAQ. The CDR3, as DNA: TGTGCCAGCAGGCCCCGGGACTCCACCACAGATACGCAGTATTTT. This gives the protein CASRPRDSTTDTQYF.

The chain carries TRBV21-1 and TRBJ1-5. TRBV21-1 is classified as a pseudogene. This CDR3 is built from 18 residues. The CDR3 region is CASSKETGRQRGNQPQHF. In DNA, the CDR3 is TGTGCCAGCAGCAAAGAGACTGGGAGGCAGAGAGGCAATCAGCCCCAGCATTTT.

This clone turned up a few times. The rearrangement uses TRBV10-3 and TRBJ2-7, with 11 bases lining up with TRBD1. This CDR3 comprises 15 residues. V was clipped by 3 bases and J by 2 bases; unmatched bases: 3. The germline gives CDR1 ENHRY, CDR2 SYGVKD. CDR3 region: CAISDWDRGTYEQYF. In nucleotides, the CDR3 is TGTGCCATCAGTGATTGGGACAGGGGGACCTACGAGCAGTACTTC.

V usage is TRBV11-3 and J usage is TRBJ2-1; D perhaps matches TRBD2 (6 bases). Trimming pared 1 base from V and 8 bases from J, leaving 9 bases between. Germline-derived CDR1 and CDR2 are SGHNT and YENEEA. This CDR3 comprises 13 residues. This CDR3 is CASSLAGGDEQFF. CDR3 nucleotides: TGTGCCAGCAGCTTAGCCGGGGGTGATGAGCAGTTCTTC.

V gene TRBV2 combines with J gene TRBJ2-1; D gene ambiguous. V was cut by 2 bases and J by 7 bases, with 9 bases left in between. CDR3 size: 13 residues. Per germline, CDR1 SNHLY and CDR2 FYNNEI. The CDR3 sequence: CASSERITNEQFF. CDR3 in DNA: TGTGCCAGCAGTGAACGAATTACTAATGAGCAGTTCTTC.

This clone appeared a single time. The chain joins TRBV13 to TRBJ1-2; no definite D call. Germline CDR1 is PRHDT and CDR2 is FYEKMQ (reference sequence). CDR3 length: 12 residues. V shed 3 bases and J shed 8 bases, with 10 bases lying between them. The CDR3 nucleotides read TGTGCCAGCAGCTTCGGTTCTAGCGGCTACACCTTC. The encoded protein is CASSFGSSGYTF.

The chain uses TRBV4-2 and TRBJ2-3, with 9 nucleotides matching TRBD2. Germline CDR1 and CDR2: LGHNA and YNFKEQ. Trimming took 0 bases from V and 0 from J; bases not matched to a gene: 10. The CDR3 covers 19 residues. The CDR3 spells CASSQDVARLAGSTDTQYF. For the CDR3, the DNA is TGTGCCAGCAGCCAAGATGTGGCCCGGCTAGCGGGAAGCACAGATACGCAGTATTTT.

In this sample, this clone turned up once. The rearrangement uses TRBV5-1 and TRBJ1-4; 9 positions match TRBD1. The ends lost 4 bases at V and 4 bases at J; junction bases unmatched: 5. Germline V gene sequence: CDR1 SGHRS, CDR2 YFSETQ. The CDR3 loop spans 15 amino acids. The CDR3 DNA follows: TGCGCCAGCAGCGTCGGGACAGGGATTAATGAAAAACTGTTTTTT. Its protein product is CASSVGTGINEKLFF.

The V call is TRBV5-4, the J call TRBJ2-3; 11 bases are a match to TRBD2. V shed 1 base and J 4 bases; nucleotides not matched to a gene: 2. In germline, CDR1 is SGHNT, CDR2 YYREEE (reference sequence). The CDR3 extends over 15 amino acids. The CDR3, as DNA: TGTGCCAGCAGCTTGCAACTAGCGGGGGCAGATACGCAGTATTTT. Translated: CASSLQLAGADTQYF.

The chain links TRBV4-3 to TRBJ1-2; D is perhaps TRBD1 (6 bases). V was shortened by 6 bases and J by 7 bases, with 18 bases between the two germline ends. Germline loops: CDR1 LGHNA, CDR2 YSLEER. This CDR3 comprises 14 residues. This CDR3 is CASSSGFQGSGYTF. The DNA for the CDR3 is TGCGCCAGCAGTTCAGGGTTCCAGGGGAGTGGCTACACCTTC.

The rearrangement joins TRBV30 to TRBJ1-3; the match to TRBD1 covers 9 bases. Germline V lookup: CDR1 GTSNPN, CDR2 SVGIG (reference sequence). J lost 1 base, V lost 6 bases, and 7 bases had no gene match. CDR3 size: 15 residues. DNA of the CDR3: TGTGCCTGCCCAACCGGGACAGGGTCTGGAAACACCATATATTTT. Residues: CACPTGTGSGNTIYF.

The rearrangement joins TRBV13 to TRBJ2-5; D might be TRBD1 (5 bases). This CDR3 has 15 amino acids. Germline V gene data show CDR1 as PRHDT and CDR2 as FYEKMQ (reference sequence). Trimming shortened V by 5 bases and J by 7 bases, and 20 bases separated the two germline ends. The CDR3 DNA follows: TGTGCCAGCAGCCTAAACCCCAGCGTCCAGGGGACCCAGTACTTC. It encodes CASSLNPSVQGTQYF. The variable domain in full, with the rest retrieved from reference TRBV13 and TRBJ2-5, is AAGVIQSPRHLIKEKRETATLKCYPIPRHDTVYWYQQGPGQDPQFLISFYEKMQSDKGSIPDRFSAQQFSDYHSELNMSSLELGDSALYFCASSLNPSVQGTQYFGPGTRLLVL.

The chain joins TRBV7-3 to TRBJ2-2; TRBD1 aligns across 9 bases. CDR1 is SGHTA and CDR2 is FQGTGA in the germline V gene. Unmatched junction bases numbered 7, after V lost 4 bases and J lost 1 base. CDR3 size: 17 residues. The CDR3, as DNA: TGTGCCAGCAGCTCCAGCAGGGACAGGGTGAACACCGGGGAGCTGTTTTTT. Protein sequence: CASSSSRDRVNTGELFF.